The 28 T cell receptor beta chains given below trace back to one sample, sequenced in a study of T cells in Graves' hyperthyroidism and ophthalmopathy (dated by TCRdb to between 2019 and 2020). Libraries were prepared through multiplex PCR. The reads were generated on an Illumina HiSeq 2000. The TCR beta CDR3 regions were amplified from RNA transcripts. A first-round RT-PCR of the TCR CDR3 used the HTBI primer set with the Qiagen OneStep RT-PCR kit. TCRdb applied fastp at Q25 and MiXCR to the public reads, then kept only in-frame beta chains. Each CDR3 protein appears once, grouped with its most common genes and DNA. The sample includes about 380,000 distinct CDR3 sequences, with under 20% observed a single time. The top ten constitute 40% to 45% of the sample. The material sequenced was blood. All receptors come from a man aged 18 to 30 with Graves' ophthalmopathy.

The V gene is TRBV27, the J gene TRBJ2-7, with unresolved D. CDR3 length: 15 amino acids. V was cut by 6 bases and J by 1 base, with 16 bases left in between. Germline CDR1 and CDR2: MNHEY and SMNVEV (reference sequence). In DNA, the CDR3 is TGTGCCAGCAGACGTGCCATGGACGGTTCCTACGAGCAGTACTTC. Translating gives CASRRAMDGSYEQYF.

This clonotype was found many times. The chain combines TRBV6-1 with TRBJ1-1; D may be TRBD1 (6 bases). Trimming removed 7 bases from V and 1 base from J, with 22 bases in between. Germline assignment: CDR1 MNHNS and CDR2 SASEGT. CDR3 size: 17 residues. This CDR3 reads CASTLGGGPGANTEAFF. The CDR3 DNA reads TGTGCCAGCACCCTCGGGGGGGGGCCCGGAGCGAACACTGAAGCTTTCTTT.

The chain has TRBV19 and TRBJ1-6; D gene ambiguous. V lost 5 bases to trimming and J lost 10 bases, with 12 bases between them. The CDR3 sequence is 13 residues long. In germline, CDR1 is LNHDA, CDR2 SQIVND (reference sequence). CDR3 protein: CASSQRVLSPLHF. The DNA of the CDR3 is TGTGCCAGTAGTCAAAGAGTCTTGTCACCCCTCCACTTT.

This clonotype has at least ten counts. The chain is built from TRBV5-1 and TRBJ1-1; TRBD1 aligns across 7 bases. V gave up 3 bases and J gave up 2 bases; unmatched junction bases: 4. The CDR3 runs 14 residues. In germline, CDR1 is SGHRS, CDR2 YFSETQ. CDR3 in amino acids: CASSWGDRNTEAFF. CDR3 sequence (DNA): TGCGCCAGCAGCTGGGGGGACAGAAACACTGAAGCTTTCTTT.

The chain joins TRBV4-1 to TRBJ1-1; 7 positions match TRBD1. The junction had 5 bases not matched to a gene; V was cut back by 3 bases and J by 4 bases. Germline assignment: CDR1 MGHRA and CDR2 YSYEKL. The CDR3 consists of 14 residues. The CDR3 sequence is CASSHAGGSTEAFF. Here the CDR3 DNA reads TGCGCCAGCAGCCACGCAGGGGGAAGCACTGAAGCTTTCTTT.

This clonotype was counted many times. DNA of the CDR3: TGCAGTGCCCTGAGAGGGGGAGAGACTGAAGCTTTCTTT. Translating gives CSALRGGETEAFF. This sequence joins TRBV20-1 and TRBJ1-1; a possible D gene is TRBD1 (6 bases). Germline V gives CDR1 DFQATT, CDR2 SNEGSKA (reference sequence). This CDR3 has 13 residues. The V and J ends lost 6 bases and 5 bases respectively, with 16 bases between them.

The genes are TRBV7-8 and TRBJ1-5; D call uncertain. V lost 8 bases and J 0 bases, leaving 8 bases between the germline ends. This CDR3 is built from 13 residues. CDR1 is SGHVS and CDR2 is FQNEAQ in the germline V gene. This chain's CDR3 is CASGRGSNQPQHF. The CDR3 DNA reads TGTGCCAGCGGGAGAGGTAGCAATCAGCCCCAGCATTTT.

This clonotype was counted many times. The chain has TRBV11-1 and TRBJ2-3, with D possibly being TRBD2 (6 bases). Germline CDR1 and CDR2: SGHAT and FQDESV (reference sequence). The CDR3 spans 15 residues. Trimming pared 5 bases from V and 1 base from J, leaving 13 bases between. In nucleotides, the CDR3 is TGTGCCAGCAGCCAAGCGGGCTTGGGCACAGATACGCAGTATTTT. This codes for CASSQAGLGTDTQYF.

Comment on this clonotype: A much larger clone is a single base away; this may be a read error. The V call is TRBV9, the J call TRBJ2-7, with a possible D match to TRBD1 (5 bases). From germline, CDR1 is SGDLS and CDR2 YYNGEE. This CDR3 has 12 amino acids. V lost 4 bases and J 9 bases, leaving 14 bases between the germline ends. The CDR3 sequence: CASSSTGDGQYF. The CDR3 DNA reads TGTGCCAGCAGCTCTACAGGTGACGGGCAGTACTTC.

Ten or more counts support this clonotype. The chain links TRBV6-1 to TRBJ2-5; the D gene could be TRBD1 or TRBD2 (5 bases each). The CDR3 extends over 13 amino acids. CDR1 MNHNS and CDR2 SASEGT come from the germline V gene. Deletions cut 7 bases from V and 7 bases from J, with 16 bases between. DNA of the CDR3: TGTGCCAGCACCTTCGGGGACGTCAGGACCCAGTACTTC. This codes for CASTFGDVRTQYF.

This clonotype was observed at least ten times. The V and J genes are TRBV7-9 and TRBJ2-7; tentatively, D is TRBD1 (6 bases). The CDR3 is made up of 14 amino acids. Per germline, CDR1 SEHNR and CDR2 FQNEAQ (reference sequence). Trimming took 5 bases from V and 5 from J, leaving 16 bases between them. The CDR3 DNA follows: TGTGCCAGCAGCCCGTATACAGGGATCGACGAGCAGTACTTC. It yields the protein CASSPYTGIDEQYF.

This clonotype has a count of ten or more. The gene calls are TRBV3-1 and TRBJ1-2, with 7 bases fitting TRBD1. The CDR3 loop spans 15 amino acids. Trimming cost V 5 bases and J 8 bases; bases outside gene matches: 14. Germline V gene sequence: CDR1 LGHDT, CDR2 YNNKEL (reference sequence). CDR3 in amino acids: CASSANREGAEGYTF. The CDR3 nucleotides are TGTGCCAGCAGCGCGAACAGGGAGGGGGCGGAGGGCTACACCTTC.

This clonotype has a count of ten or more. V usage is TRBV12-3 or TRBV12-4 and J usage is TRBJ2-5, with 8 bases lining up with TRBD1. V was clipped by 3 bases and J by 4 bases; unmatched bases: 10. This CDR3 has 16 amino acids. CDR3 loop: CASSFGDRRSRETQYF. The CDR3 region has the DNA TGTGCCAGCAGTTTCGGGGACAGGAGGTCGAGAGAGACCCAGTACTTC.

This clonotype has ten or more counts. This sequence joins TRBV12-3 or TRBV12-4 and TRBJ1-1; no clear D gene. V lost 2 bases, J lost 0 bases, and 7 bases lay in between. CDR3 length: 14 residues. CDR3 DNA: TGTGCCAGCAGTTTATGGCAGCTGAACACTGAAGCTTTCTTT. This gives the protein CASSLWQLNTEAFF.

V is TRBV19 and J is TRBJ2-7, with D uncertain. Between the trimmed V and J ends, which lost 5 bases and 2 bases, there was a span of 16 bases. Germline V lookup: CDR1 LNHDA, CDR2 SQIVND (reference sequence). The CDR3 has 15 amino acids. The CDR3 loop is CASSPLPTLAYEQYF. The CDR3, as DNA: TGTGCCAGTAGTCCACTGCCAACACTTGCCTACGAGCAGTACTTC.

In this sample, this clonotype turned up many times. In DNA form, the CDR3 reads TGCGCCAGCAGCTTGGTCCAACAGGGAGATGAGCAGTTCTTC. Translating gives CASSLVQQGDEQFF. The gene calls are TRBV5-1 and TRBJ2-1, with D possibly being TRBD1 (6 bases). This CDR3 has 14 residues. V was cut by 0 bases and J by 8 bases, with 12 bases left in between. From germline, CDR1 is SGHRS and CDR2 YFSETQ.

There are many counts of this clonotype. The V and J genes are TRBV5-1 and TRBJ1-1; D remains ambiguous. V was pared by 3 bases and J by 4 bases, with 10 bases between. CDR1 and CDR2 (germline): SGHRS, YFSETQ. This CDR3 is built from 13 residues. The CDR3 sequence: CASSSRLTTEAFF. The CDR3 nucleotides are TGCGCCAGCAGCTCCCGATTAACCACTGAAGCTTTCTTT.

This clonotype was observed at least ten times. The chain uses TRBV2 and TRBJ1-4, with no clear D. Germline CDR1 and CDR2: SNHLY and FYNNEI. The CDR3 spans 13 residues. V lost 0 bases to trimming and J lost 10 bases, with 9 bases between them. CDR3 sequence reads: CASSEAVAGKLFF. CDR3 in DNA: TGTGCCAGCAGTGAAGCGGTAGCTGGAAAACTGTTTTTT.

This clonotype has just a few counts. The chain couples TRBV9 to TRBJ1-4, with D uncertain. Trimming shortened V by 4 bases and J by 2 bases, and 9 bases separated the two germline ends. Per the germline V gene, CDR1 is SGDLS and CDR2 is YYNGEE. The CDR3 spans 14 residues. The CDR3 bases are TGTGCCAGCAGCCCCAAGCCTACTAATGAAAAACTGTTTTTT. Amino acid sequence: CASSPKPTNEKLFF.

The table lists this clonotype with many counts. The J gene is TRBJ1-4, the V gene TRBV3-1; maybe TRBD1 (5 bases). The CDR3 totals 12 residues. The V and J ends lost 4 bases and 12 bases respectively, with 12 bases between them. Germline V gene sequence: CDR1 LGHDT, CDR2 YNNKEL (reference sequence). CDR3 loop: CASSRGGNQLFF. For the CDR3, the DNA is TGTGCCAGCAGCCGCGGGGGGAATCAACTGTTTTTT.

This clonotype was picked up many times. The chain links TRBV3-1 to TRBJ1-1; D is undetermined. The germline V gene encodes CDR1 LGHDT and CDR2 YNNKEL (reference sequence). This CDR3 is 12 amino acids long. Between the trimmed V and J ends, which lost 1 base and 3 bases, there was a span of 3 bases. CDR3 in DNA: TGTGCCAGCAGCCAAGCGGACACTGAAGCTTTCTTT. This codes for CASSQADTEAFF.

The chain has TRBV6-1 and TRBJ1-2; 8 bases are a match to TRBD1. CDR3 length equals 14 residues. Germline loops: CDR1 MNHNS, CDR2 SASEGT. Germline trimming cut 4 bases from V and 4 bases from J; bases unmatched to any gene: 5. The CDR3 DNA reads as TGTGCCAGCAGTGTAGACAGGGGTCCCTATGGCTACACCTTC. Protein sequence: CASSVDRGPYGYTF.

The chain recombines TRBV10-3 with TRBJ2-3; weak D call: TRBD1 (5 bases). Between the trimmed V and J ends, which lost 4 bases and 4 bases, there was a span of 15 bases. The germline CDR1 and CDR2 sequences are ENHRY and SYGVKD. The CDR3 length is 15 residues. CDR3: CAISGPTGAADTQYF. The CDR3 region has the DNA TGTGCCATCAGTGGGCCGACTGGGGCCGCAGATACGCAGTATTTT.

The chain is built from TRBV4-1 and TRBJ1-6, with 8 positions matching TRBD1. V was pared by 1 base and J by 9 bases, with 2 bases of the junction left unmatched. Per the germline V gene, CDR1 is MGHRA and CDR2 is YSYEKL. The CDR3 spans 14 residues. This CDR3 reads CASSQGRGPSPLHF. The CDR3 DNA reads as TGCGCCAGCAGCCAAGGCAGGGGGCCTTCACCCCTCCACTTT.

This clonotype was observed at least ten times. CDR3 amino acids: CASSVEGTDTQYF. The CDR3 DNA is TGTGCCAGCAGCGTAGAAGGCACAGATACGCAGTATTTT. The gene calls are TRBV9 and TRBJ2-3; unclear D gene. With 0 bases removed from V and 1 base from J, the gap between germline ends came to 3 bases. There are 13 residues in the CDR3. CDR1 and CDR2 from the germline V gene are SGDLS and YYNGEE.

The sample holds many counts of this clonotype. The CDR3 spells CASSLRDWTGPNTEAFF. CDR3 DNA: TGTGCCAGCAGCTTGAGGGATTGGACGGGTCCGAACACTGAAGCTTTCTTT. The chain couples TRBV7-2 to TRBJ1-1; D is unclear. The CDR3 is 17 residues long. Germline V lookup: CDR1 SGHTA, CDR2 FQGNSA. V gave up 3 bases and J gave up 1 base, with 18 bases separating them.

Of note for this clonotype: Since a much larger clone is just one base distant, this may be a read error. The chain uses TRBV6-1 and TRBJ2-5; 14 positions match TRBD2. The germline gives CDR1 MNHNS, CDR2 SASEGT. This CDR3 contains 17 residues. In DNA, the CDR3 is TGTGCCAGCACCCCAGTCAGACTAGCGGGGGGGGGAGAGACCCATTACTTC. Amino acid sequence: CASTPVRLAGGGETHYF.

Many counts were recorded for this clonotype. The chain couples TRBV6-1 to TRBJ1-5, with 10 bases identical to TRBD1. The CDR3 consists of 15 residues. After removal of 3 bases from V and 7 bases from J, the junction contained 6 bases not matched to a gene. Germline-derived CDR1 and CDR2 are MNHNS and SASEGT. CDR3 in DNA: TGTGCCAGCAGTGAGGAGACAGGGGGCCTGCAGCCCCAGCATTTT. This gives the protein CASSEETGGLQPQHF.